This T cell receptor beta chain was sequenced for a study of CD8+ T cells in alopecia areata. Study-wide results and limits: Scalp sequencing also captures normal skin's resident alphabeta T cells. An increase in clonality over normal scalp was evident in lesional scalp, especially alopecia totalis/universalis.

Sequencing used cDNA as its template, made by extracting RNA and reverse transcribing it. Produced via immunoSEQ multiplex PCR; TCRdb's table is partial and in-frame only. The data hold 150,000 or so clones, with 45% to 60% observed a single time. Trimming shortened V by 8 bases and J by 2 bases, and 22 bases separated the two germline ends. The CDR3 contains 16 residues. CDR1 MGHDK and CDR2 SYGVNS come from the germline V gene. Alopecia areata patients had lesional scalp punch biopsies and peripheral blood taken from them. Isolation of CD4+ and CD8+ T cells from PBMCs was achieved by sorting. Worth noting for this clone: No antigen is known for it.

Sequenced here: CD8+ T cells sorted from blood, sampled at week 0. This rearrangement joins TRBV25-1 to TRBJ2-7; D gene unclear. The receptor comes from a human donor with alopecia areata. This chain's CDR3 is CASQSPDGRWPYEQYF. For the CDR3, the DNA is TGTGCCAGCCAATCCCCGGACGGACGGTGGCCCTACGAGCAGTACTTC.